This T cell receptor (beta chain) is drawn from a study of PD-1 blockade in classical Hodgkin lymphoma. Study-wide points: Before treatment, complete responders showed about the same diversity as newly diagnosed patients. The repertoire differences lack a defined cause, possibly disease activity or prior therapy.

Per the germline V gene, CDR1 is MNHEY and CDR2 is SVGAGI. Trimming pared 0 bases from V and 1 base from J, leaving 9 bases between. The CDR3 consists of 15 residues. Documented time point: cycle 4 day 1 (C4D1), after 5 to 7 weeks of nivolumab. Every one of the patients relapsed after autologous stem cell transplantation (brentuximab vedotin exposure was variable). Assay: immunoSEQ multiplex PCR; the TCRdb copy retains only in-frame clones and omits some. This sample yields more than 85,000 clones, of which roughly nine tenths are seen a single time; around 19% belongs to the top ten. Concerning this clone: Antigen: not known.

The sequence was obtained from a human donor with classical Hodgkin lymphoma. This sequence joins TRBV6-5 and TRBJ1-1; D gene uncertain. The sequenced sample was peripheral blood mononuclear cells (PBMCs), obtained before the fourth cycle of nivolumab. DNA for the CDR3: TGTGCCAGCAGTTACTCGAGTCTTTCGAACACTGAAGCTTTCTTT. This codes for CASSYSSLSNTEAFF.